Below, 26 T cell receptor beta chains from the same sample are listed, as sequenced in a study of Tregs in tolerant kidney transplant recipients. The repertoire was sequenced with immunoSEQ multiplex PCR; TCRdb's copy has only in-frame clones and lacks some. Here the sample spans approximately 60,000 clones, approximately 82% being singletons. The sample was CD4+ T cells from blood. All receptors derive from a human donor in good health.

This chain uses TRBV19 with TRBJ2-4; 9 bases are shared with TRBD2. Germline trimming cut 1 base from V and 6 bases from J; bases unmatched to any gene: 7. Germline V gene sequence: CDR1 LNHDA, CDR2 SQIVND (reference sequence). The CDR3 totals 16 residues. DNA for the CDR3: TGTGCCAGTAGTATAGGGGCGGGAGGGCGTGGAAACATTCAGTACTTC. Its protein is CASSIGAGGRGNIQYF.

This clone was found once. The chain employs TRBV30 and TRBJ1-2, with a tentative D call TRBD1 (5 bases). The CDR3 is made up of 16 amino acids. From germline, CDR1 is GTSNPN and CDR2 SVGIG (reference sequence). V shed 0 bases and J shed 0 bases, with 14 bases lying between them. CDR3 coding DNA: TGTGCCTGGAGTGTATCGGTGTGGGACCCTAACTATGGCTACACCTTC. Protein sequence: CAWSVSVWDPNYGYTF.

V and J are TRBV7-3 and TRBJ2-1; TRBD1 aligns across 7 bases. Germline lookup yields CDR1 SGHTA and CDR2 FQGTGA. Unmatched junction bases numbered 13, after V lost 5 bases and J lost 9 bases. CDR3 length equals 15 residues. The CDR3 region is CASSPKDREFGEQFF. Here the CDR3 DNA reads TGTGCCAGCAGCCCAAAAGACAGGGAATTTGGTGAGCAGTTCTTC.

The gene calls are TRBV30 and TRBJ2-1; either TRBD1 or TRBD2 may fit D (6 bases each). Deletions cut 4 bases from V and 4 bases from J, with 14 bases between. CDR1 GTSNPN and CDR2 SVGIG come from the germline V gene (reference sequence). This CDR3 region has 14 residues. The CDR3 sequence: CAWNPRGTYNEQFF. Written as DNA, the CDR3 is TGTGCCTGGAATCCCCGGGGGACATACAATGAGCAGTTCTTC.

The chain couples TRBV29-1 to TRBJ2-7; D is perhaps TRBD2 (7 bases). The CDR3 length is 12 residues. V gave up 6 bases and J gave up 9 bases, with 18 bases separating them. Germline values: CDR1 SQVTM, CDR2 ANQGSEA. This CDR3 is CSVGGPTLGQYF. DNA of the CDR3: TGCAGCGTCGGGGGGCCTACCCTAGGGCAGTACTTC.

The chain's CDR3 is CASSRGQGGTEAFF. Written as DNA, the CDR3 is TGTGCCAGCAGCCGCGGGCAGGGGGGCACTGAAGCTTTCTTT. The chain recombines TRBV5-4 with TRBJ1-1; 7 bases are a match to TRBD1. The CDR3 runs 14 residues. Germline lookup yields CDR1 SGHNT and CDR2 YYREEE (reference sequence). The V segment lost 4 bases and the J segment 4 bases; nucleotides outside the gene matches: 7. The full variable domain, rest sourced from reference TRBV5-4 and TRBJ1-1, is ETGVTQSPTHLIKTRGQQVTLRCSSQSGHNTVSWYQQALGQGPQFIFQYYREEENGRGNFPPRFSGLQFPNYSSELNVNALELDDSALYLCASSRGQGGTEAFFGQGTRLTVV.

In its sample, this clone was seen a few times. V is TRBV10-3 and J is TRBJ2-7; possible D gene TRBD1, 6 bases. From germline, CDR1 is ENHRY and CDR2 SYGVKD. The CDR3 covers 14 residues. V gave up 6 bases and J gave up 0 bases, with 12 bases separating them. The CDR3 loop reads CAIRGHATSYEQYF. CDR3 nucleotide sequence: TGTGCCATCAGGGGACACGCAACCTCCTACGAGCAGTACTTC.

The V gene is TRBV4-1, the J gene TRBJ2-3, with 11 bases lining up with TRBD2. Germline values: CDR1 MGHRA, CDR2 YSYEKL. V shed 3 bases, J shed 4 bases, and the junction held 6 bases outside the gene matches. The CDR3 spans 16 residues. The chain's CDR3 is CASSHHSGGDADTQYF. The CDR3 nucleotides are TGCGCCAGCAGCCATCATAGCGGGGGGGACGCAGATACGCAGTATTTT.

The chain employs TRBV27 and TRBJ2-5, with a possible D match to TRBD1 (5 bases). Germline V CDR1 and CDR2: MNHEY, SMNVEV (reference sequence). V lost 5 bases and J 5 bases, leaving 15 bases between the germline ends. CDR3 length: 14 amino acids. CDR3 sequence: CASSLGSKGETQYF. CDR3 sequence (DNA): TGTGCCAGCAGTCTCGGGTCTAAGGGGGAGACCCAGTACTTC.

The chain uses TRBV5-6 and TRBJ1-1; TRBD1 might be the D (5 bases). Germline CDR1 is SGHDT and CDR2 is YYEEEE. Trimming shortened V by 3 bases and J by 1 base, and 10 bases separated the two germline ends. The CDR3 sequence is 14 residues long. CDR3 in DNA: TGTGCCAGCAGCTGGGGTGGGGGGAACACTGAAGCTTTCTTT. It yields the protein CASSWGGGNTEAFF.

In its sample, this clone was seen once. The sample has other DNA sequences that encode this CDR3 too. This chain uses TRBV7-8 with TRBJ2-2, with D unresolved. Germline lookup yields CDR1 SGHVS and CDR2 FQNEAQ. This CDR3 spans 14 amino acids. V was cut by 2 bases and J by 6 bases, with 10 bases left in between. CDR3 DNA: TGTGCCAGCAGCTTAACTGAGGTGTCCGGGGAGCTGTTTTTT. It encodes CASSLTEVSGELFF.

CDR3 sequence: CASSEAGEYTEAFF. In DNA, the CDR3 is TGTGCCAGCAGTGAAGCGGGGGAATACACTGAAGCTTTCTTT. The chain links TRBV7-2 to TRBJ1-1; possible D gene TRBD1, 5 bases. CDR3 size: 14 residues. The V and J ends lost 6 bases and 3 bases respectively, with 14 bases between them. Looked up from germline, CDR1 is SGHTA and CDR2 is FQGNSA.

The rearrangement uses TRBV5-1 and TRBJ1-4, with TRBD1 matching 8 bases. The V gene end was trimmed by 9 bases and the J gene end by 3 bases; junction bases not matched to a gene: 4. The length of the CDR3 is 13 residues. Germline CDR1 reads SGHRS; CDR2 reads YFSETQ. DNA of the CDR3: TGCGCCACCAAACAGGGGGCTAATGAAAAACTGTTTTTT. Translating it yields CATKQGANEKLFF.

The V gene is TRBV6-5, the J gene TRBJ2-7; perhaps TRBD2 as D (6 bases). The germline V and J ends were trimmed by 9 bases and 4 bases, with 16 bases remaining between them. The CDR3 has 13 residues. Per germline, CDR1 MNHEY and CDR2 SVGAGI. CDR3 protein: CARGGGGDYEQYF. In DNA, the CDR3 is TGTGCCAGGGGTGGGGGAGGCGATTACGAGCAGTACTTC.

This chain links TRBV7-6 with TRBJ2-3; the match to TRBD2 covers 10 bases. The V segment lost 5 bases and the J segment 7 bases; nucleotides outside the gene matches: 9. CDR1 and CDR2 (germline): SGHVS, FNYEAQ. CDR3 length: 15 amino acids. CDR3: CASSPSGGAMNTQYF. CDR3 nucleotide sequence: TGTGCCAGCAGCCCCAGCGGGGGGGCCATGAATACGCAGTATTTT.

This chain uses TRBV10-3 with TRBJ2-3; D possibly corresponds to TRBD1 (5 bases). CDR3 length equals 13 residues. Looked up from germline, CDR1 is ENHRY and CDR2 is SYGVKD. V was cut by 6 bases and J by 5 bases, with 12 bases left in between. This CDR3 reads CAISREVGDTQYF. CDR3 nucleotide sequence: TGTGCCATCAGCAGGGAAGTAGGAGATACGCAGTATTTT.

This chain connects TRBV19 to TRBJ1-1; 7 positions agree with TRBD1. V shed 5 bases and J 4 bases; nucleotides not matched to a gene: 10. Per germline, CDR1 LNHDA and CDR2 SQIVND (reference sequence). The CDR3 is made up of 15 amino acids. The CDR3 DNA sequence: TGTGCCAGTAGTCCAAGGACAGGTCGGGGCACTGAAGCTTTCTTT. Amino acids: CASSPRTGRGTEAFF.

The chain joins TRBV6-1 to TRBJ2-2; D is perhaps TRBD1 (5 bases). The CDR3 is made up of 14 amino acids. V lost 1 base to trimming and J lost 6 bases, with 9 bases between them. The V gene's germline CDR1 is MNHNS and CDR2 SASEGT. CDR3 in amino acids: CASSEVWGSGELFF. The DNA for the CDR3 is TGTGCCAGCAGTGAAGTGTGGGGCTCCGGGGAGCTGTTTTTT.

This rearrangement joins TRBV2 to TRBJ2-3; possibly TRBD1 or TRBD2 for D (6 bases each). Germline-derived CDR1 and CDR2 are SNHLY and FYNNEI. The CDR3 runs to 19 residues. V was pared by 8 bases and J by 0 bases, with 27 bases between. CDR3 sequence: CASVGRPTGARLSTDTQYF. CDR3 nucleotides: TGTGCCAGCGTTGGACGCCCAACGGGGGCCAGACTTAGCACAGATACGCAGTATTTT.

The chain joins TRBV18 to TRBJ2-5; D is perhaps TRBD1 (5 bases). CDR1 is KGHSH and CDR2 is LQKENI in the germline V gene. CDR3 size: 13 residues. Deletions cut 3 bases from V and 3 bases from J, with 8 bases between. The CDR3 DNA is TGTGCCAGCTCACCCGGCAGGGAAGAGACCCAGTACTTC. This codes for CASSPGREETQYF.

In DNA, the CDR3 is TGTGCCAGCAGCTTAGTAGGGACATCCTCTGGAAACACCATATATTTT. Protein product: CASSLVGTSSGNTIYF. The chain employs TRBV7-2 and TRBJ1-3; D may be TRBD1 (6 bases). This CDR3 comprises 16 residues. Trimming left V 1 base short and J 0 bases short, with 10 bases between. Germline assignment: CDR1 SGHTA and CDR2 FQGNSA.

The chain is built from TRBV5-1 and TRBJ2-3; D is uncertain. CDR3 size: 16 residues. V dropped 0 bases and J dropped 2 bases, with 13 bases sitting between them. Germline values: CDR1 SGHRS, CDR2 YFSETQ. The DNA of the CDR3 is TGCGCCAGCAGCTTGGCCGGGCCAGCATTCACAGATACGCAGTATTTT. It codes for CASSLAGPAFTDTQYF. Together with reference TRBV5-1 and TRBJ2-3, the CDR3 gives the full variable domain: KAGVTQTPRYLIKTRGQQVTLSCSPISGHRSVSWYQQTPGQGLQFLFEYFSETQRNKGNFPGRFSGRQFSNSRSEMNVSTLELGDSALYLCASSLAGPAFTDTQYFGPGTRLTVL.

The genes are TRBV7-2 and TRBJ2-3; the match to TRBD2 covers 11 bases. The trim removed 6 bases at V and 2 bases at J, leaving 4 bases unmatched. CDR1 SGHTA and CDR2 FQGNSA come from the germline V gene. This CDR3 has 15 amino acids. The CDR3 DNA sequence: TGTGCCAGCAGTATTAGCGGGGGGGCCACAGATACGCAGTATTTT. Translated, it gives CASSISGGATDTQYF. Complete variable domain (other parts from reference TRBV7-2 and TRBJ2-3): GAGVSQSPSNKVTEKGKDVELRCDPISGHTALYWYRQSLGQGLEFLIYFQGNSAPDKSGLPSDRFSAERTGGSVSTLTIQRTQQEDSAVYLCASSISGGATDTQYFGPGTRLTVL.

The gene calls are TRBV10-3 and TRBJ1-5, with 9 bases aligning to TRBD1. Germline V CDR1 and CDR2: ENHRY, SYGVKD. V trimming: 6 bases; J trimming: 1 base; junction bases outside the gene matches: 1. The CDR3 extends over 14 amino acids. CDR3 coding DNA: TGTGCCATCAGCGACAGGGGGAGCAATCAGCCCCAGCATTTT. Translated, it gives CAISDRGSNQPQHF.

The count of this clone is one. This chain links TRBV7-9 with TRBJ2-5; 7 bases align to TRBD2. The V segment lost 3 bases and the J segment 1 base; nucleotides outside the gene matches: 2. The CDR3 totals 14 residues. CDR1 is SEHNR and CDR2 is FQNEAQ in the germline V gene (reference sequence). CDR3 loop: CASSFSSGQETQYF. DNA of the CDR3: TGTGCCAGCAGCTTCTCTAGCGGCCAAGAGACCCAGTACTTC.

The rearrangement links TRBV5-8 to TRBJ2-2; a possible D gene is TRBD1 (5 bases). Trimming removed 4 bases at V and 3 bases at J, with 19 bases between. CDR3 length: 17 residues. Germline assignment: CDR1 SGHTS and CDR2 YDEGEE. Here the CDR3 reads CASSRILGPQDTGELFF. DNA for the CDR3: TGTGCCAGCAGCAGAATACTGGGGCCTCAGGACACCGGGGAGCTGTTTTTT. Variable domain in full (rest from reference TRBV5-8 and TRBJ2-2): EAGVTQSPTHLIKTRGQQATLRCSPISGHTSVYWYQQALGLGLQFLLWYDEGEERNRGNFPPRFSGRQFPNYSSELNVNALELEDSALYLCASSRILGPQDTGELFFGEGSRLTVL.